This paragraph covers one T cell receptor (beta chain) sequence. The antigen is unknown. This specimen comes from a study of CD8 T cells in Susac syndrome. Study-level points and caveats: The authors found no clonal expansion in Susac syndrome CD4+ T cell repertoires.

The RNA, about 0.45 to 1 ug, was put through reverse transcription using random hexamers. TCRdb reprocessed the immunoSEQ multiplex PCR reads via MiXCR and lists one record per CDR3 protein. The top ten clones hold around 0.15% of a sample with around 71,000 distinct CDR3 sequences, 85% to 95% of them seen once. Trimming left V 4 bases short and J 2 bases short, with 23 bases between. Germline loops: CDR1 SGHRS, CDR2 YFSETQ. This CDR3 is built from 18 residues. This chain joins TRBV5-1 and TRBJ2-3; the D call may be TRBD1 or TRBD2 (7 bases each). The clonotype comes from a human donor with Susac syndrome. Sequencing was done on a sample of CD4+ T cells from PBMCs. CDR3 in amino acids: CASSAGLTTGLPTDTQYF. The CDR3 coding sequence is TGCGCCAGCAGCGCGGGACTAACGACAGGGCTACCCACAGATACGCAGTATTTT.